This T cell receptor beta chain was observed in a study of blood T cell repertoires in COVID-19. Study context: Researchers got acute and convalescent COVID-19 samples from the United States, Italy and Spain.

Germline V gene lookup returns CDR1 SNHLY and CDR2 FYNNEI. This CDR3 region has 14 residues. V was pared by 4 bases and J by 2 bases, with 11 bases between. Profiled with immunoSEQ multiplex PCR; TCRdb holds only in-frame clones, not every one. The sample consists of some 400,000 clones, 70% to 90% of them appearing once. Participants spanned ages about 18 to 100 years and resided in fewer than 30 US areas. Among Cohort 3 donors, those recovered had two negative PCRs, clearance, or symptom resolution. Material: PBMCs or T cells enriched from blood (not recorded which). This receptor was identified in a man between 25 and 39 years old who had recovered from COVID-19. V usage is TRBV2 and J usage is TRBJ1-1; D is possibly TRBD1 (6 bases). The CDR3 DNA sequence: TGTGCCAGCAGTGCCGCAGGGGCAAACACTGAAGCTTTCTTT. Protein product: CASSAAGANTEAFF.